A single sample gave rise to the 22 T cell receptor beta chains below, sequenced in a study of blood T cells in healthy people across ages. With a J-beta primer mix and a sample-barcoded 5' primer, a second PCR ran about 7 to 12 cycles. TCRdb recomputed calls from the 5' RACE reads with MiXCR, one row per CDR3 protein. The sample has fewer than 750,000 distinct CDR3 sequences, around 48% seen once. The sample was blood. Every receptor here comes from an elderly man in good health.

CDR3 sequence: CASSQREGYEQYF. DNA of the CDR3: TGCGCCAGCAGTCAACGGGAGGGCTACGAGCAGTACTTC. The chain links TRBV5-1 to TRBJ2-7, with 8 nucleotides matching TRBD2. V trimming: 5 bases; J trimming: 3 bases; junction bases outside the gene matches: 4. Germline CDR1 reads SGHRS; CDR2 reads YFSETQ. CDR3 size: 13 residues.

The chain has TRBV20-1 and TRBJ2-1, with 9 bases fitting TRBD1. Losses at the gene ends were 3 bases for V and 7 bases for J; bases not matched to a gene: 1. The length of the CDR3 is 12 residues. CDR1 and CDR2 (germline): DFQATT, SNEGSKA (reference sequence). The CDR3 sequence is CSARGTGNEQFF. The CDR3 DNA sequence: TGCAGTGCTAGGGGGACAGGGAATGAGCAGTTCTTC.

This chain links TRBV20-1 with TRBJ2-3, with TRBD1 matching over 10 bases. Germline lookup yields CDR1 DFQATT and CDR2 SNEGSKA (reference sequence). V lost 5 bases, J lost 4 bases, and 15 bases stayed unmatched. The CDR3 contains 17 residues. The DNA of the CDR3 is TGCAGTGCTCAACCGGGACAGGGGAGGGACAACTCAGATACGCAGTATTTT. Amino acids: CSAQPGQGRDNSDTQYF.

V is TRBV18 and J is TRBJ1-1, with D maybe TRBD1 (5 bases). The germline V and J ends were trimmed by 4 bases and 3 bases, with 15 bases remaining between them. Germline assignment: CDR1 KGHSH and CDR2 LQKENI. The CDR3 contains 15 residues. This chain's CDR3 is CASSQRGLSHTEAFF. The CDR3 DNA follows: TGTGCCAGCTCACAACGGGGACTTTCACACACTGAAGCTTTCTTT.

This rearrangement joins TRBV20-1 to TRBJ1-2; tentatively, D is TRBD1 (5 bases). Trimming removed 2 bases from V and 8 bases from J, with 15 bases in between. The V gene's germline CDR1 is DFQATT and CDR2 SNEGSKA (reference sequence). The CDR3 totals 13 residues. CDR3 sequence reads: CSARPGTGGGYTF. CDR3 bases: TGCAGTGCTAGACCGGGGACCGGCGGGGGCTACACCTTC.

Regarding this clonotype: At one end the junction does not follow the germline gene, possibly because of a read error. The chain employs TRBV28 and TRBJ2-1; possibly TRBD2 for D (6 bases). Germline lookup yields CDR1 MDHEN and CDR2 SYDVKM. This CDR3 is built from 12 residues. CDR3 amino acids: CAAGFSYNEQFF. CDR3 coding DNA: TGCGCGGCGGGGTTCTCCTACAATGAGCAGTTCTTC.

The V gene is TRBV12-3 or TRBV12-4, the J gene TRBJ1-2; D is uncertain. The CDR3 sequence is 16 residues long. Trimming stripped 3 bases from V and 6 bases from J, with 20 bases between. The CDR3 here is CASSFRTGRGGDGYTF. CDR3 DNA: TGTGCCAGCAGTTTTCGTACCGGGAGAGGTGGAGATGGCTACACCTTC.

The CDR3 sequence: CSVDSRGRNYGYTF. The CDR3, as DNA: TGCAGCGTTGATTCCCGGGGGCGAAACTATGGCTACACCTTC. The V gene is TRBV29-1, the J gene TRBJ1-2; possible D gene TRBD1, 6 bases. Germline-derived CDR1 and CDR2 are SQVTM and ANQGSEA. Trimming pared 3 bases from V and 2 bases from J, leaving 13 bases between. The length of the CDR3 is 14 residues.

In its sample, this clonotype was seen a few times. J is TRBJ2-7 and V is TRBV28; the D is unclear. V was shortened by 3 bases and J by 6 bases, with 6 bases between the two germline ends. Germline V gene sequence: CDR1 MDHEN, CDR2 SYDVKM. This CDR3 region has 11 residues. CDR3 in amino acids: CASSFFGEQYF. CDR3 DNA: TGTGCCAGCAGTTTTTTCGGCGAGCAGTACTTC.

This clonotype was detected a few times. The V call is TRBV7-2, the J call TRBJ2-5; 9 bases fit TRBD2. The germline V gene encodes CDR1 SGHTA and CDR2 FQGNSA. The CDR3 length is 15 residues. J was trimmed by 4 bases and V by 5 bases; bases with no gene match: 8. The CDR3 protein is CASSPVAGEGETQYF. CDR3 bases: TGTGCCAGCAGCCCCGTAGCGGGAGAAGGAGAGACCCAGTACTTC.

The CDR3 nucleotides read TGCGCCAGCAGCCTCCAAACAGGGGTTTACGAGCAGTACTTC. Protein: CASSLQTGVYEQYF. The rearrangement joins TRBV5-1 to TRBJ2-7; TRBD1 agrees at 7 bases. CDR3 size: 14 residues. Germline V lookup: CDR1 SGHRS, CDR2 YFSETQ. The junction had 8 bases not matched to a gene; V was cut back by 4 bases and J by 4 bases.

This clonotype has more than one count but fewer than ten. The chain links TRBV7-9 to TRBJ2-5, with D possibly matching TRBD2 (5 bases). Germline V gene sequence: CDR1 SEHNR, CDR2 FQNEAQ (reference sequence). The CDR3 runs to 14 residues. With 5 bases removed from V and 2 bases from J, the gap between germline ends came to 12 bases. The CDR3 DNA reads TGTGCCAGCAGCCTAACTAGGACTCAAGAGACCCAGTACTTC. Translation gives CASSLTRTQETQYF.

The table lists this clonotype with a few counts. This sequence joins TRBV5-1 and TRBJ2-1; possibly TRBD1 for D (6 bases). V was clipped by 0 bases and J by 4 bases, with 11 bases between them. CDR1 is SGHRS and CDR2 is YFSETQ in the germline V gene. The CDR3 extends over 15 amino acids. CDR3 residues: CASSLEGEFYNEQFF. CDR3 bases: TGCGCCAGCAGCTTGGAGGGGGAATTTTACAATGAGCAGTTCTTC. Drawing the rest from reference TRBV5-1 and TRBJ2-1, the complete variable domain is KAGVTQTPRYLIKTRGQQVTLSCSPISGHRSVSWYQQTPGQGLQFLFEYFSETQRNKGNFPGRFSGRQFSNSRSEMNVSTLELGDSALYLCASSLEGEFYNEQFFGPGTRLTVL.

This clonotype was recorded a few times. The CDR3 region has the DNA TGCAGTGCGGCTAGACTAGCGGGAGTGGATACGCAGTATTTT. This codes for CSAARLAGVDTQYF. The chain combines TRBV20-1 with TRBJ2-3, with 12 bases matching TRBD2. The CDR3 runs 14 residues. Losses at the gene ends were 6 bases for V and 6 bases for J; bases not matched to a gene: 7. From germline, CDR1 is DFQATT and CDR2 SNEGSKA (reference sequence).

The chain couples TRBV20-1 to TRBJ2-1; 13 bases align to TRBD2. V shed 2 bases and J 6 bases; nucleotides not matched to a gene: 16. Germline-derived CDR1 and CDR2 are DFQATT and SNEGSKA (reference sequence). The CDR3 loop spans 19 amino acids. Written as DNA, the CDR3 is TGCAGTGCTAGAAACGTAAAAAGGACTAGCGGGGGTGTCGGCAATGAGCAGTTCTTC. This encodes CSARNVKRTSGGVGNEQFF.

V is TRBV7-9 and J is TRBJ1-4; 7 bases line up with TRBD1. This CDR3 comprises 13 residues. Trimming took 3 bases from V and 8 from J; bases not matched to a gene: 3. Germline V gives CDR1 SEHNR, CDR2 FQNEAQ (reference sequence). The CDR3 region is CASSLTGWEKLFF. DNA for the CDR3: TGTGCCAGCAGCTTGACAGGGTGGGAAAAACTGTTTTTT.

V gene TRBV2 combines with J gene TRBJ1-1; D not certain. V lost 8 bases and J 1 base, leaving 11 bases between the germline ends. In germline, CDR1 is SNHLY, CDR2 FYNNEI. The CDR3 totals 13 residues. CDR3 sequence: CASVLLPNTEAFF. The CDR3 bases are TGTGCCAGCGTGTTACTGCCGAACACTGAAGCTTTCTTT.

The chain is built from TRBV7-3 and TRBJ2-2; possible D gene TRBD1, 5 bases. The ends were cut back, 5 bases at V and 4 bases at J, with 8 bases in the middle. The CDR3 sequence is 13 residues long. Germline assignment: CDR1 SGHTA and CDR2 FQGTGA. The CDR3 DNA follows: TGTGCCAGCAGCCGACAGATCACCGGGGAGCTGTTTTTT. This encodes CASSRQITGELFF.

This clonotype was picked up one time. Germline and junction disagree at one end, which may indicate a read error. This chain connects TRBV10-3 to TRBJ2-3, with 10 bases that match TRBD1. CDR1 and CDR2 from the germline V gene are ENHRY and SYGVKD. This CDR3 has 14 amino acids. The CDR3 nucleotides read TGTGCCATCAGTGGGGACAGGGGTACAGATGCGCAGTATTTT. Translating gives CAISGDRGTDAQYF.

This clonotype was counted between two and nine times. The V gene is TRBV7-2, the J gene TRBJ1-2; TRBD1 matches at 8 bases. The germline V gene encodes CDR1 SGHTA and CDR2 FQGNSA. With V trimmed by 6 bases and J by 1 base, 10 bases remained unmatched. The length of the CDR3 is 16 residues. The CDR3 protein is CASRAAGGGLNYGYTF. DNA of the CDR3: TGTGCCAGCAGAGCGGCAGGGGGCGGACTTAACTATGGCTACACCTTC.

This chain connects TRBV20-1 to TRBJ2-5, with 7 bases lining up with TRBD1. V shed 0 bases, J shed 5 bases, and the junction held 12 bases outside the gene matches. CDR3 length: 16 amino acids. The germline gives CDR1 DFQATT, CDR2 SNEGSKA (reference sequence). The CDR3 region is CSARDQCRGYRETQYF. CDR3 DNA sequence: TGCAGTGCTAGAGATCAGTGCAGGGGGTATCGGGAGACCCAGTACTTC.

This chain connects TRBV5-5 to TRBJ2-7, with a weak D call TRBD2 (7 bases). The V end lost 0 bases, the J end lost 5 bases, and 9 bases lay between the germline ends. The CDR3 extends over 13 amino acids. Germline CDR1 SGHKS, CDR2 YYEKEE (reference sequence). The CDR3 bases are TGTGCCAGCAGCTTGGGAGGGGGGGACGAGCAGTACTTC. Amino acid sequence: CASSLGGGDEQYF.